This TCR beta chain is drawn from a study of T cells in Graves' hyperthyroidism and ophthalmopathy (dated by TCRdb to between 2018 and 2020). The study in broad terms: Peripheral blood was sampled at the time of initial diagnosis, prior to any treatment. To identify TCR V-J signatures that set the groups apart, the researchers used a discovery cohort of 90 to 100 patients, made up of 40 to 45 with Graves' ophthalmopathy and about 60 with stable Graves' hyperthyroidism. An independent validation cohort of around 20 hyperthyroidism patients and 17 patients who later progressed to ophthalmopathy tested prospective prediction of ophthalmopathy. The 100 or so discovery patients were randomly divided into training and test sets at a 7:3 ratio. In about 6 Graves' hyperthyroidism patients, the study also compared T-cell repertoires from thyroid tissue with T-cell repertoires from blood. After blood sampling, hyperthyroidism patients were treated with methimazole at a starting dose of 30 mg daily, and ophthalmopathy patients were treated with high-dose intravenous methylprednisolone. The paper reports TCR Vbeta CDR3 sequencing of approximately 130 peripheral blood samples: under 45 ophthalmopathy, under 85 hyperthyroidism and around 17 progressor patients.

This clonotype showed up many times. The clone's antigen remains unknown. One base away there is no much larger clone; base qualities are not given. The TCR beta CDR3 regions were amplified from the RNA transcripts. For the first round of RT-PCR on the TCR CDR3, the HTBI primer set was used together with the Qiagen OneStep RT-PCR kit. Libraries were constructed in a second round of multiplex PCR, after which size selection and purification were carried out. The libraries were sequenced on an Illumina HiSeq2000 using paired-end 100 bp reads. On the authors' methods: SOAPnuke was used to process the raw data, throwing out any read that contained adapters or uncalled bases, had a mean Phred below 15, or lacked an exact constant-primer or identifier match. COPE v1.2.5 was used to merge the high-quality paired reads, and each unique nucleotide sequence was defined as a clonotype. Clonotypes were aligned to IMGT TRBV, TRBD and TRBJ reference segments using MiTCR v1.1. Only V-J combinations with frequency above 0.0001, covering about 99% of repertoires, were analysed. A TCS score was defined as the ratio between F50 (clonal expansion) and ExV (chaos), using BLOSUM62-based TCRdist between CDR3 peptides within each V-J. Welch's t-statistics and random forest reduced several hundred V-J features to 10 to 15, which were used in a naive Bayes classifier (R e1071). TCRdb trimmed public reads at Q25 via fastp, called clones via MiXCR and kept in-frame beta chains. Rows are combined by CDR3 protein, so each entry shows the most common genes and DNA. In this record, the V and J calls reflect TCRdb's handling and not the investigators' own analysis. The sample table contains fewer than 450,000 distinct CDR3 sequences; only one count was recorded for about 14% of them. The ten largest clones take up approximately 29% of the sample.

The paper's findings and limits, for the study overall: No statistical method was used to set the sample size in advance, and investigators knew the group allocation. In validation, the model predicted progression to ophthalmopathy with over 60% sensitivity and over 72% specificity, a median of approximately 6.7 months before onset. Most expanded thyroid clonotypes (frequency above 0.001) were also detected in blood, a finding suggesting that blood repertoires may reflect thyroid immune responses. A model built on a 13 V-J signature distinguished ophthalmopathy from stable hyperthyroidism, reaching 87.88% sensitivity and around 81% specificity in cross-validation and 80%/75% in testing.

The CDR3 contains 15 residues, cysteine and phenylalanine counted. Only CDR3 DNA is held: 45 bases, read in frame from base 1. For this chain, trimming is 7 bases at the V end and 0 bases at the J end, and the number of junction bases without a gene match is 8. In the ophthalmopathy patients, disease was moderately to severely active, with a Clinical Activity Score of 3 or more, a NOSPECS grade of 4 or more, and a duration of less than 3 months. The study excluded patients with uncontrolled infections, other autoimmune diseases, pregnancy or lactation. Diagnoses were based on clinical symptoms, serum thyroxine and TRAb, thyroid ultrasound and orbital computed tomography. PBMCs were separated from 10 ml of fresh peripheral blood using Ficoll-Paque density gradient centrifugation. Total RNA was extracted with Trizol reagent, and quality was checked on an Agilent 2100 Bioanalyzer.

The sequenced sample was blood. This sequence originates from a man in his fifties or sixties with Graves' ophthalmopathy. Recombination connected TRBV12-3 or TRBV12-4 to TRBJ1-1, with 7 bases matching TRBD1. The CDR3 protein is CASTLDRVMNTEAFF. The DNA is TGTGCCAGCACCCTCGACAGGGTTATGAACACTGAAGCTTTCTTT.